This TCR beta chain was observed in a study of cytomegalovirus exposure and HLA in healthy donors. In the study overall: Researchers found that under 90% of over 350 genotyped donors fell within the Caucasian-associated ancestry cluster.

PCR involved 60 Vbeta and 13 Jbeta primers. Only in-frame clones appear in the TCRdb table, and some are missing; sequencing was by immunoSEQ multiplex PCR. The sample consists of about 180,000 clones, roughly three quarters of them appearing once. The ends were cut back, 2 bases at V and 6 bases at J, with 20 bases in the middle. CDR3 length equals 17 residues. Germline-derived CDR1 and CDR2 are MNHNS and SASEGT. Details on this clone: What it binds is unknown.

Study-level points and caveats: Accounts indicate the classifier identified cytomegalovirus status with strong specificity and sensitivity. Relative to the approximately 700-donor mean, N-insertions were reportedly fewer in an Asian-associated ancestry cluster in a later analysis.

What was sequenced was PBMCs. This receptor was identified in a woman aged 25 to 45 in good health and CMV-seropositive. This chain joins TRBV6-1 and TRBJ1-5; D uncertain. In DNA form, the CDR3 reads TGTGCCAGCAGTGAATGGGGAGGGCCCCTATCGGGTCAGCCCCAGCATTTT. Translated, it gives CASSEWGGPLSGQPQHF.